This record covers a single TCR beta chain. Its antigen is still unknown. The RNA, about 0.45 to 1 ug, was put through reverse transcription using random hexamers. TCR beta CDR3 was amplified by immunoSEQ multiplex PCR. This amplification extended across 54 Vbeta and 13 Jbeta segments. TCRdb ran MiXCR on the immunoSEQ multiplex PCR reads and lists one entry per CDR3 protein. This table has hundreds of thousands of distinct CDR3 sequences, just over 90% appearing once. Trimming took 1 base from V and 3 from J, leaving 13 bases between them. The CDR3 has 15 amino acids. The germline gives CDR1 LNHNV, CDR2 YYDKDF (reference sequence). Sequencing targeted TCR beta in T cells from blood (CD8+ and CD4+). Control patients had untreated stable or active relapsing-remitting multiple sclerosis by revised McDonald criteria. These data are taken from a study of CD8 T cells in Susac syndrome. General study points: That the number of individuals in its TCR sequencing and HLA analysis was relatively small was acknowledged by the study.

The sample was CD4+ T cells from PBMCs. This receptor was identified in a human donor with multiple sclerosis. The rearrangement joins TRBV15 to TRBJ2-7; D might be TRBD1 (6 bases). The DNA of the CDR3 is TGTGCCACCAGCAGAGGAACAGGGCCCTACTACGAGCAGTACTTC. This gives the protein CATSRGTGPYYEQYF.